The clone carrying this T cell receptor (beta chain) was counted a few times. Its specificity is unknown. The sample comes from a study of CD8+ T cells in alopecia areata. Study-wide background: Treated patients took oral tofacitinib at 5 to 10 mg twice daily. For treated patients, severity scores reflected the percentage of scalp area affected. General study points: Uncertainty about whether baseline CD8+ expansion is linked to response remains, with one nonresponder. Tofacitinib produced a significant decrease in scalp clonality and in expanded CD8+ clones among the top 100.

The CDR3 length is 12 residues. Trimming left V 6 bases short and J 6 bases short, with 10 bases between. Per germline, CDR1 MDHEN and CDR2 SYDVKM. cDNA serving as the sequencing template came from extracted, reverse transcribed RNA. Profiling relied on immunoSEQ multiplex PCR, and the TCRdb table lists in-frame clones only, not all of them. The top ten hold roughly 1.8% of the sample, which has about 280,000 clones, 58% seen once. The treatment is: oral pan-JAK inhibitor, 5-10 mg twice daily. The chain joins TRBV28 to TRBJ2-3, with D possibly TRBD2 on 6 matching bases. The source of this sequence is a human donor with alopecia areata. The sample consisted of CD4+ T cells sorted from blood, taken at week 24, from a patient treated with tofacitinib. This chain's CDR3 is CASRTSPDTQYF. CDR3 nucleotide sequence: TGTGCCAGCAGAACTAGCCCCGATACGCAGTATTTT. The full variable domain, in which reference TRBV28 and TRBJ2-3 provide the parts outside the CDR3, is DVKVTQSSRYLVKRTGEKVFLECVQDMDHENMFWYRQDPGLGLRLIYFSYDVKMKEKGDIPEGYSVSREKKERFSLILESASTNQTSMYLCASRTSPDTQYFGPGTRLTVL.